This TCR beta chain was sequenced during a study of shared clonotypes between healthy human individuals. Broader study findings: Among donors, clonotype sharing was expected to be affected by sequencing depth. Unshared clonotypes carried lower generation probabilities than those common to all four donors. Compared with memory subsets, naive subsets generally had larger estimated richness.

As to this clone: Its cognate antigen is unknown.

The assay was immunoSEQ multiplex PCR, and TCRdb's table has in-frame clones only and misses some. Counted here are approximately 740,000 clones, around two thirds occurring once; the ten biggest clones make up approximately 1.7%. Germline CDR1 reads MNHNS; CDR2 reads SASEGT. The CDR3 length is 15 residues. V dropped 4 bases and J dropped 2; count of bases not matched to a gene: 8. The TCR was taken from a woman under 40 in good health. The V gene is TRBV6-1, the J gene TRBJ2-7, with 7 bases fitting TRBD1. Sequenced input: memory CD4+ T cells sorted from blood. Subset noted: CD45RA-negative fraction. CDR3 residues: CASSGQGWMTYEQYF. The DNA of the CDR3 is TGTGCCAGCAGTGGACAGGGTTGGATGACCTACGAGCAGTACTTC.